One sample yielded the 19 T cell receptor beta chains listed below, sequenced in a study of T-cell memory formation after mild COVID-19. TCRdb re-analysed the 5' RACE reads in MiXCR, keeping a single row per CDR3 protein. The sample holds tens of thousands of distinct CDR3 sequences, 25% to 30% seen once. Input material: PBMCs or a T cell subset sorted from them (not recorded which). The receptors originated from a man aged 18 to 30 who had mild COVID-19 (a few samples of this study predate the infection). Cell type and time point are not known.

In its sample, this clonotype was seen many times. CDR3 DNA: TGTGCCAGCAGCCAATTACTAGAAGGCACAGATACGCAGTATTTT. It specifies CASSQLLEGTDTQYF. V and J are TRBV14 and TRBJ2-3, with D possibly matching TRBD2 (5 bases). This CDR3 comprises 15 residues. Per germline, CDR1 SGHDN and CDR2 FVKESK. Deletions cut 2 bases from V and 1 base from J, with 10 bases between.

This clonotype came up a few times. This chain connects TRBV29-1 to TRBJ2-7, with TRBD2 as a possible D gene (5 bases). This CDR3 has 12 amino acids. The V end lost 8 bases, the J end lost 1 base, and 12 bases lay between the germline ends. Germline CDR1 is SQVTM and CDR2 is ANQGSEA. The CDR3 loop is CSSSRGSYEQYV. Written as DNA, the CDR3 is TGCAGCTCGTCCCGCGGGTCCTACGAGCAGTACGTC.

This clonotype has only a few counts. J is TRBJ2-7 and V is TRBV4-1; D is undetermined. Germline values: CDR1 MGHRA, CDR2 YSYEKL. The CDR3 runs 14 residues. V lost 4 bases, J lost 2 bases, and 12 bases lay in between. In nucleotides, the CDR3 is TGCGCCAGCAGCCCCCGGAGCAGCACCTACGAGCAGTACTTC. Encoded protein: CASSPRSSTYEQYF.

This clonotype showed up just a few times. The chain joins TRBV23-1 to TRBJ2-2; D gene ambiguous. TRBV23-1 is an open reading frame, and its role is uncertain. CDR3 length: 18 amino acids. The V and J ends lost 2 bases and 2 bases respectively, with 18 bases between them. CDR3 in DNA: TGCGCCAGCAGTCAAGGGCCCGTTAATACACCTAACACCGGGGAGCTGTTTTTT. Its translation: CASSQGPVNTPNTGELFF.

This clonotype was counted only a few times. The CDR3 DNA sequence: TGTGCCAGCAGTTACTCGGGACAGGGGGACGAGACCCAGTACTTC. This gives the protein CASSYSGQGDETQYF. V and J are TRBV6-5 and TRBJ2-5, with 11 bases matching TRBD1. The germline V gene has CDR1 MNHEY and CDR2 SVGAGI. J lost 5 bases, V lost 0 bases, and 2 bases had no gene match. The CDR3 consists of 15 residues.

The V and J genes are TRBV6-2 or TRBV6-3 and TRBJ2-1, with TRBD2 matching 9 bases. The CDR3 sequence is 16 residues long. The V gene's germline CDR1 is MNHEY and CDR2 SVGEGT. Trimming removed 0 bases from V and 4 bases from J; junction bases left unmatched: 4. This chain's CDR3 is CASSYSKTSGYNEQFF. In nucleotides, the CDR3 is TGTGCCAGCAGTTACTCGAAGACTAGCGGATACAATGAGCAGTTCTTC.

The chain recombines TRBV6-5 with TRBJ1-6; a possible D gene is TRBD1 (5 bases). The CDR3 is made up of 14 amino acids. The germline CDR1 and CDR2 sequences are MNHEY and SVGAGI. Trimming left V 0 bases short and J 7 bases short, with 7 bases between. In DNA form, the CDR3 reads TGTGCCAGCAGTTACTCGAGACAGAATTCACCCCTCCACTTT. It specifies CASSYSRQNSPLHF.

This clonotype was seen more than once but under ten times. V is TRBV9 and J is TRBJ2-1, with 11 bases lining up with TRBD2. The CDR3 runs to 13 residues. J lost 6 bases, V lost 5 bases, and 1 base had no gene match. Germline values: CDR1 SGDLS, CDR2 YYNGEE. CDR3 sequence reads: CASRGTSGNEQFF. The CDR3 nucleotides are TGTGCCAGCAGGGGGACTAGCGGCAATGAGCAGTTCTTC.

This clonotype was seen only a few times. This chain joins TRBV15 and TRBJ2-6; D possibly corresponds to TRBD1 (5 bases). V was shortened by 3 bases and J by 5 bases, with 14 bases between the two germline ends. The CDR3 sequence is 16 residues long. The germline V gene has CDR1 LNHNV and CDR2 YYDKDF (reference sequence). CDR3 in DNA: TGTGCCACCAGCAGCCGAACAGGCTCCCGGGCCAACGTCCTGACTTTC. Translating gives CATSSRTGSRANVLTF.

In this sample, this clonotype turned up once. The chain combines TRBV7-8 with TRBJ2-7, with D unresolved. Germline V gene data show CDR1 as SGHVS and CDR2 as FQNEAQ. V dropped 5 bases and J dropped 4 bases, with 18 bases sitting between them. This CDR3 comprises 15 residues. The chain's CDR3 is CASSASGPWTYEQYV. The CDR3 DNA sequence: TGTGCCAGCAGCGCCTCAGGTCCTTGGACGTACGAGCAGTACGTC.

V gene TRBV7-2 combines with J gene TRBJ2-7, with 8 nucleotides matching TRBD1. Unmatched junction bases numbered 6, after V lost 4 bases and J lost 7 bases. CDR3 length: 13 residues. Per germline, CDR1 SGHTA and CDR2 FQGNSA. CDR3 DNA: TGTGCCAGCAGCTCCGGGACAGGAGGTGAGCAGTACGTC. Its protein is CASSSGTGGEQYV.

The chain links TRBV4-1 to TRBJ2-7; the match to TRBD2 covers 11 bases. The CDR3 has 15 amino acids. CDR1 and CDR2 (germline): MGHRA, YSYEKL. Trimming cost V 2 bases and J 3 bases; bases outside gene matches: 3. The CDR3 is CASSQTSGGRYEQYV. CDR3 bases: TGCGCCAGCAGCCAAACTAGCGGGGGCCGCTACGAGCAGTACGTC.

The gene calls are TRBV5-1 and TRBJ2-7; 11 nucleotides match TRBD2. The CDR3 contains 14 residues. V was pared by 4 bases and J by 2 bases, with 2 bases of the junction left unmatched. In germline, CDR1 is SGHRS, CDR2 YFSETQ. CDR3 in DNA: TGCGCCAGCAGCGCGACTAGCGGGGCCTACGAGCAGTACGTC. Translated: CASSATSGAYEQYV.

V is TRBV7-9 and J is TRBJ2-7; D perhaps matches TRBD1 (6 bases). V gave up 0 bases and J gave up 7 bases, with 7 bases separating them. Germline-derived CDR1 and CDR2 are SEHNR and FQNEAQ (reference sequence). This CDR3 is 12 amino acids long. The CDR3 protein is CASSLAQGEQYF. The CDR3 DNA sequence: TGTGCCAGCAGCTTAGCGCAGGGGGAGCAGTACTTC. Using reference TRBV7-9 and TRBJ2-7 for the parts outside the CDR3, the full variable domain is DTGVSQNPRHKITKRGQNVTFRCDPISEHNRLYWYRQTLGQGPEFLTYFQNEAQLEKSRLLSDRFSAERPKGSFSTLEIQRTEQGDSAMYLCASSLAQGEQYFGPGTRLTVT.

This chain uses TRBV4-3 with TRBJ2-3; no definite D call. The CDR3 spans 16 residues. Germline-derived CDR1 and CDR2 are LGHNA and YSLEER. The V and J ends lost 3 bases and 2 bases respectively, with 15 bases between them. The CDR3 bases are TGCGCCAGCAGCCAGACGGTTTGGGCCGTCACAGATACGCAGTATTTT. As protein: CASSQTVWAVTDTQYF.

In nucleotides, the CDR3 is TGCGCCAGCAGCCAAGATTACAATGAGCAGTTCTTC. It encodes CASSQDYNEQFF. The chain uses TRBV4-3 and TRBJ2-1; D unclear. In germline, CDR1 is LGHNA, CDR2 YSLEER. The CDR3 consists of 12 residues. The ends were cut back, 0 bases at V and 4 bases at J, with 1 base in the middle.

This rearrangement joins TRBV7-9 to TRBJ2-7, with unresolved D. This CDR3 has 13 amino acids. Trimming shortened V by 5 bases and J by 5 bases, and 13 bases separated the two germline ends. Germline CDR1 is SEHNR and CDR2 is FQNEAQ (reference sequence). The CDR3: CASSAGPRDEQYF. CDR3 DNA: TGTGCCAGCAGCGCCGGGCCCCGGGACGAGCAGTACTTC. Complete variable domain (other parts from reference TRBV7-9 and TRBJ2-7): DTGVSQNPRHKITKRGQNVTFRCDPISEHNRLYWYRQTLGQGPEFLTYFQNEAQLEKSRLLSDRFSAERPKGSFSTLEIQRTEQGDSAMYLCASSAGPRDEQYFGPGTRLTVT.

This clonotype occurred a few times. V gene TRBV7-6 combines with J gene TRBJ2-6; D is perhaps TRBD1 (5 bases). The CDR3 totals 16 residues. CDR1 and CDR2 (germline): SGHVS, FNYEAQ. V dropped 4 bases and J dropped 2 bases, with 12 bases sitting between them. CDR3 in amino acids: CASSSTVGAGANVLTF. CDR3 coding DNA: TGTGCCAGCAGCTCAACGGTAGGGGCTGGGGCCAACGTCCTGACTTTC. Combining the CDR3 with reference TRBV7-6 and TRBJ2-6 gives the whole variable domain GAGVSQSPRYKVTKRGQDVALRCDPISGHVSLYWYRQALGQGPEFLTYFNYEAQQDKSGLPNDRFSAERPEGSISTLTIQRTEQRDSAMYRCASSSTVGAGANVLTFGAGSRLTVL.

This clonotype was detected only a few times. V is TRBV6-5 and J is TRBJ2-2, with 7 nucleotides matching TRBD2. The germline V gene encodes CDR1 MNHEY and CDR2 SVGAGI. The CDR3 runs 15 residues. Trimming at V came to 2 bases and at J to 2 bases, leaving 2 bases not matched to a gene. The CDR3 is CASSYGGGNTGELFF. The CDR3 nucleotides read TGTGCCAGCAGTTACGGCGGGGGTAACACCGGGGAGCTGTTTTTT.